This T cell receptor beta chain was sequenced in a study of shared clonotypes between healthy human individuals. Using immunoSEQ multiplex PCR, the repertoire was profiled, and TCRdb retains in-frame clones only, with some absent. Among about 380,000 clones listed, about 96% were seen once. Germline CDR1 reads MDHEN; CDR2 reads SYDVKM. Trimming took 3 bases from V and 2 from J, leaving 2 bases between them. This CDR3 has 12 amino acids. About this clone: Other nucleotide sequences in the sample specify the same CDR3.

This receptor was taken from a man younger than 45 in good health. The chain has TRBV28 and TRBJ2-1; D remains unclear. The sequenced material came from memory CD8+ T cells sorted from blood. Subset of the sample: CD45RO+ cells pooled with CCR7-negative TemRA cells. CDR3 in amino acids: CASSFTYNEQFF. In DNA form, the CDR3 reads TGTGCCAGCAGTTTTACCTACAATGAGCAGTTCTTC. Using reference TRBV28 and TRBJ2-1 for the parts outside the CDR3, the full variable domain is DVKVTQSSRYLVKRTGEKVFLECVQDMDHENMFWYRQDPGLGLRLIYFSYDVKMKEKGDIPEGYSVSREKKERFSLILESASTNQTSMYLCASSFTYNEQFFGPGTRLTVL.